Presented here are 6 T cell receptor beta chains from one specimen sequenced in a study of CD8+ T cells in alopecia areata. Sequencing used cDNA as its template, made by extracting RNA and reverse transcribing it. Clones were sequenced by immunoSEQ multiplex PCR, and TCRdb holds only the in-frame ones, with some missing. The repertoire consists of 140,000 or so clones, with about 47% occurring once and the leading ten covering 0.95% to 1%. The specimen was CD4+ T cells sorted from blood, collected at week 0. All receptors come from a human donor with alopecia areata.

The rearrangement links TRBV30 to TRBJ2-5; a possible D gene is TRBD2 (7 bases). There are 13 residues in the CDR3. CDR1 is GTSNPN and CDR2 is SVGIG in the germline V gene (reference sequence). V dropped 3 bases and J dropped 2 bases, with 10 bases sitting between them. DNA of the CDR3: TGTGCCTGGAGAGGGGGACTACAAGAGACCCAGTACTTC. It specifies CAWRGGLQETQYF.

V gene TRBV29-1 combines with J gene TRBJ2-5; perhaps TRBD2 as D (5 bases). Germline values: CDR1 SQVTM, CDR2 ANQGSEA. V lost 6 bases and J lost 4, with 9 bases in between. The length of the CDR3 is 11 residues. CDR3 amino acids: CSVREPETQYF. CDR3 bases: TGCAGCGTAAGGGAGCCAGAGACCCAGTACTTC. Full variable domain (rest looked up from reference TRBV29-1 and TRBJ2-5): SAVISQKPSRDICQRGTSLTIQCQVDSQVTMMFWYRQQPGQSLTLIATANQGSEATYESGFVIDKFPISRPNLTFSTLTVSNMSPEDSSIYLCSVREPETQYFGPGTRLLVL.

The chain is built from TRBV7-2 and TRBJ2-3, with D unclear. The germline CDR1 and CDR2 sequences are SGHTA and FQGNSA. V was shortened by 5 bases and J by 9 bases, with 12 bases between the two germline ends. The length of the CDR3 is 12 residues. In DNA form, the CDR3 reads TGTGCCAGCAGCCAGGCGTCCGGGACGCAGTATTTT. It yields the protein CASSQASGTQYF.

J is TRBJ2-1 and V is TRBV15; 9 bases are shared with TRBD2. Germline CDR1 and CDR2: LNHNV and YYDKDF (reference sequence). The CDR3 totals 14 residues. V was clipped by 6 bases and J by 4 bases; unmatched bases: 4. This CDR3 reads CATSSSGTYNEQFF. CDR3 coding DNA: TGTGCCACCAGTTCTAGCGGGACATACAATGAGCAGTTCTTC.

The chain is built from TRBV29-1 and TRBJ2-3, with TRBD2 matching over 9 bases. Germline trimming cut 0 bases from V and 3 bases from J; bases unmatched to any gene: 13. Germline CDR1 reads SQVTM; CDR2 reads ANQGSEA. This CDR3 spans 18 amino acids. The CDR3 DNA reads TGCAGCGTTGAAGATGAATATGGGACTAGCCCCCGGACAGATACGCAGTATTTT. The encoded protein is CSVEDEYGTSPRTDTQYF.

The rearrangement links TRBV7-9 to TRBJ1-2, with D unclear. The CDR3 contains 12 residues. Germline V gives CDR1 SEHNR, CDR2 FQNEAQ (reference sequence). CDR3 DNA sequence: TGTGCATGGTTGGGTCACACCTATGGCTACACCTTC. It yields the protein CAWLGHTYGYTF. The entire variable domain, with the rest obtained from reference TRBV7-9 and TRBJ1-2, is as follows: DTGVSQNPRHKITKRGQNVTFRCDPISEHNRLYWYRQTLGQGPEFLTYFQNEAQLEKSRLLSDRFSAERPKGSFSTLEIQRTEQGDSAMYLCAWLGHTYGYTFGSGTRLTVV.